A selection of T cell receptor beta chains follows, all from one sample in a study of blood T cell repertoires in COVID-19. Produced via immunoSEQ multiplex PCR; TCRdb's table is partial and in-frame only. The data contain about 200,000 clones, roughly 94% of them singletons. Sequenced: peripheral blood. The source of these receptors is a young man with acute or convalescent COVID-19. Each CDR3 is given without its conserved first and last residue. Fields, in order: V gene, J gene, clone size, CDR3 protein. Size is omitted from some rows. Given values are once, few, many or a class for expanded clones.

v_call: TRBV27; j_call: TRBJ1-1; clone_size: NA; cdr3_aa: ASSLYWGDTEAF
v_call: TRBV19; j_call: TRBJ2-1; clone_size: NA; cdr3_aa: ASTDGLAGYNEQF
v_call: TRBV5-1; j_call: TRBJ2-3; clone_size: NA; cdr3_aa: ASSKRDRSTDTQY
v_call: TRBV19; j_call: TRBJ2-1; clone_size: NA; cdr3_aa: ASSPHGTGVVNEQF
v_call: TRBV9; j_call: TRBJ1-2; clone_size: NA; cdr3_aa: ASSVTGTPNGDGGYT
v_call: TRBV30; j_call: TRBJ1-1; clone_size: once; cdr3_aa: AWSRQGATEAF
v_call: TRBV7-9; j_call: TRBJ2-7; clone_size: NA; cdr3_aa: ASSGLAGPLRSYEQY
v_call: TRBV2; j_call: TRBJ2-7; clone_size: NA; cdr3_aa: ASTLGRDYEQY
v_call: TRBV6-5; j_call: TRBJ1-1; clone_size: few; cdr3_aa: ASSYNRALEAF
v_call: TRBV5-1; j_call: TRBJ2-2; clone_size: NA; cdr3_aa: ASRDSPNTGELF
v_call: TRBV2; j_call: TRBJ2-7; clone_size: NA; cdr3_aa: ATGGLGEQY
v_call: TRBV5-5; j_call: TRBJ1-5; clone_size: NA; cdr3_aa: ASSLGAKGGQPQH
v_call: TRBV18; j_call: TRBJ2-2; clone_size: NA; cdr3_aa: ASSPRPTGNRDTGELF
v_call: TRBV3-1/TRBV3-2; j_call: TRBJ1-1; clone_size: NA; cdr3_aa: ASSQVPGQGSRSEAF
v_call: TRBV7-3; j_call: TRBJ2-1; clone_size: NA; cdr3_aa: ASSSTTPSGQF
v_call: TRBV14; j_call: TRBJ1-4; clone_size: NA; cdr3_aa: ASSRDRGWEKLF
v_call: TRBV18; j_call: TRBJ2-2; clone_size: NA; cdr3_aa: ASSPNGDGELF
v_call: TRBV6-5; j_call: TRBJ2-3; clone_size: NA; cdr3_aa: ASGRTWEGSSTQY
v_call: TRBV10-3; j_call: TRBJ2-7; clone_size: NA; cdr3_aa: AISGNRFSYEQY
v_call: TRBV2; j_call: TRBJ2-1; clone_size: once; cdr3_aa: ASTYSEAQF
v_call: TRBV11-2; j_call: TRBJ1-2; clone_size: NA; cdr3_aa: ASSMGTGSANYGYT
v_call: TRBV5-1; j_call: TRBJ2-7; clone_size: NA; cdr3_aa: ASTLAGGPYEQY
v_call: TRBV29-1; j_call: TRBJ2-5; clone_size: NA; cdr3_aa: SGVRQELETQY